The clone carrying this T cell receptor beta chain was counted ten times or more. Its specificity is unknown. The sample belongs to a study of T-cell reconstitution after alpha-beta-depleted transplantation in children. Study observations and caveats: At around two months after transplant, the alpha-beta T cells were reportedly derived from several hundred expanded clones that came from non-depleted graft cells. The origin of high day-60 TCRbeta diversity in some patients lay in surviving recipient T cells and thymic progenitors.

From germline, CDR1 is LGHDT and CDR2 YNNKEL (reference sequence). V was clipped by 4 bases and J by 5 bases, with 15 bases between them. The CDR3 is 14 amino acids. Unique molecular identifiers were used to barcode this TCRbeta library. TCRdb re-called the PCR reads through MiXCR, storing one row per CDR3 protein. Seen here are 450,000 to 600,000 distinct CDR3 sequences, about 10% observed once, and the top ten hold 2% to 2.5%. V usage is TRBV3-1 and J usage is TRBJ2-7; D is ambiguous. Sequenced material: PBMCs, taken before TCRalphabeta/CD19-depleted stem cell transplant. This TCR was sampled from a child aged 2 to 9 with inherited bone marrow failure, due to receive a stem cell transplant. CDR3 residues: CASSPVLGVHEQYF. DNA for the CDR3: TGTGCCAGCAGCCCCGTTCTTGGCGTCCACGAGCAGTACTTC.